This T cell receptor (beta chain) came from a study of CD8 T cells in cerebrospinal fluid in Alzheimer's disease (TCRdb year 2020). Some background on the complete study: The study assessed CSF T cell clonal expansion with two single-cell approaches: plate-based nested PCR sequencing and droplet-based sequencing. This study tested whether clonally expanded T cells could be found in cerebrospinal fluid from healthy elderly individuals and from patients with neurodegenerative disease. In the droplet-based CSF analysis comparing patients with controls, there were roughly 10 healthy controls (approximately 11,000 cells) and roughly 10 patients with MCI or Alzheimer's disease (more than 9,500 cells). The CSF gene-expression analysis, which included patients with Parkinson's disease, covered a total of 20 to 25 samples. The paper as a whole reports these results and caveats: The overall clonality comparison included only samples with detectable clones (approximately 11 healthy, 5 MCI, 5 AD, 6 PD). When the data were pooled, 4 of 6 Alzheimer's patients but only 1 of 10 healthy subjects had a highly expanded clone, defined as one making up at least 3% of TCRs. It was cautioned by the authors that a causal link between EBV and Alzheimer's disease is not established by the detection of EBV-specific TCRs in CSF. A higher percentage of TCRs was made up by the largest CSF clone in patients with MCI or Alzheimer's disease than in controls. The EBV-specific clones were neither the most highly expanded clones nor enriched among patients.

Library creation used 10x single-cell sequencing. CSF cells were profiled with 10X Genomics single-cell V(D)J and 5' gene-expression libraries. An Illumina NextSeq550 was used to sequence the CSF single-cell TCR libraries. Concerning the study's data processing: V(D)J reads were aligned to the vdj-GRCh38 alts ensemble 2.0.0 reference and were analysed with the Cell Ranger vdj pipeline. Clonotypes were defined as cell barcodes sharing the same set of productive CDR3 nucleotide sequences. To link clonality with transcriptional profiles, clonotype information was incorporated into Seurat v3.0 gene-expression metadata. Exclusion was applied to CSF cells with more than 1,800 genes, more than 7,500 UMIs or more than 10% mitochondrial reads. To identify TCRs with known antigen specificity, CDR3-beta sequences were compared against VDJdb. Clone sharing was examined by network analysis using the R package qgraph, in which only TCRs with complete alpha and beta chains were included. The reads underwent TCRdb reprocessing, giving one record for each CDR3 protein sequence and no DNA. TCRdb's processing, not the authors', yielded these V and J calls. The sample table holds 580 or so distinct CDR3 sequences. The top ten hold 12% of the sample.

With no count recorded, this clonotype is classed as large (0.1 to 1%) from frequency. Its specific antigen is unknown. Parkinson's disease patients were included as a neurodegenerative disease comparison group, since antigen-specific T cells had previously been reported in Parkinson's disease blood. Acute infectious disease was absent in all participants, and all participants were in good physical condition. Neurodegeneration in patients was confirmed using biomarkers including neurofilament, amyloid-beta and tau. For droplet-based sequencing, live CSF cells were sorted with a live/dead marker. To pellet immune cells, CSF obtained by lumbar puncture was centrifuged at 300g. Each CSF sample was checked for red blood cells, and any sample showing blood contamination was excluded. CSF cells were cryopreserved by placing the cells in freezing medium, freezing the cells overnight at -80 degrees C, and then storing the cells in liquid nitrogen. Before analysis, CSF samples were stored for less than seven months.

The sample taken for sequencing was cerebrospinal fluid. The clonotype was recovered from a human donor with Parkinson's disease.

This receptor carries the CDR3 CASRQGVNTGELFF. Recombination linked TRBV6-5 to TRBJ2-2; TCRdb calls TRBD1, which cannot be checked without DNA. From cysteine to phenylalanine, the CDR3 is 14 amino acids long. DNA is not on record. Looking up the germline V gene yields CDR1 MNHEY and CDR2 SVGAGI.